This TCR beta chain was captured in a study of cytomegalovirus exposure and HLA in healthy donors. Findings and caveats of the study: Listed as cytomegalovirus-associated were around 160 TCR beta chains. First-cohort TCR clusters tended to co-occur in the 95 to 150 validation repertoires, a later analysis found. Some public TCRs appeared in many individuals, while most sequences were rare.

On this clone itself: What it binds is not known.

CDR1 is SGHTA, CDR2 FQGTGA, per germline. Deletions cut 6 bases from V and 4 bases from J, with 12 bases between. The CDR3 length is 13 residues. Assay: immunoSEQ multiplex PCR; the TCRdb copy retains only in-frame clones and omits some. The table lists over 150,000 clones, roughly 84% of them singletons. The sequencing sample was made of PBMCs. The chain couples TRBV7-3 to TRBJ1-1; no definite D call. This clonotype originated in a woman aged 30 to 39 in good health and CMV-seropositive. The CDR3 DNA reads TGTGCCAGCAGACCGCCGGGGTCCACTGAAGCTTTCTTT. Translation gives CASRPPGSTEAFF.